One sample yielded the 10 T cell receptor beta chains listed below, sequenced in a study of technical replicates of blood from several donors. Assay: immunoSEQ multiplex PCR; the TCRdb copy retains only in-frame clones and omits some. This repertoire shows more than 50,000 clones, 80% to 90% found once; its top ten account for approximately 4.7%. Input material: PBMCs. The receptor source for this set is a human donor in good health. Some clones in this sample may be carry-over from other donors' samples.

This clone was counted between two and nine times. V and J are TRBV7-8 and TRBJ1-6; maybe TRBD1 (5 bases). V lost 7 bases and J lost 7, with 17 bases in between. The length of the CDR3 is 15 residues. Germline V CDR1 and CDR2: SGHVS, FQNEAQ. The CDR3 DNA is TGTGCCAGCACCGAAGCCCTGGGGCGCAATTCACCCCTCCACTTT. Amino acid sequence: CASTEALGRNSPLHF.

This chain uses TRBV7-2 with TRBJ1-1, with 8 bases identical to TRBD1. Germline V gene sequence: CDR1 SGHTA, CDR2 FQGNSA. CDR3 size: 16 residues. V dropped 2 bases and J dropped 0; count of bases not matched to a gene: 5. CDR3 protein: CASSLSRGRVNTEAFF. CDR3 DNA sequence: TGTGCCAGCAGCTTATCCAGGGGGCGCGTGAACACTGAAGCTTTCTTT.

The chain is built from TRBV19 and TRBJ1-1; D perhaps matches TRBD1 (6 bases). The CDR3 is made up of 12 amino acids. Deletions cut 7 bases from V and 5 bases from J, with 11 bases between. CDR1 and CDR2 from the germline V gene are LNHDA and SQIVND (reference sequence). CDR3 nucleotides: TGTGCCAGTAAGGACAGACCGACTGAAGCTTTCTTT. Protein product: CASKDRPTEAFF.

This rearrangement joins TRBV7-9 to TRBJ1-2; D gene ambiguous. Per germline, CDR1 SEHNR and CDR2 FQNEAQ (reference sequence). There are 13 residues in the CDR3. Deletions cut 5 bases from V and 2 bases from J, with 9 bases between. The CDR3 is CASSLQWNYGYTF. In nucleotides, the CDR3 is TGTGCCAGCAGCCTCCAGTGGAACTATGGCTACACCTTC.

The V gene is TRBV27, the J gene TRBJ1-2, with 10 nucleotides matching TRBD1. V gave up 6 bases and J gave up 6 bases; unmatched junction bases: 10. The germline CDR1 and CDR2 sequences are MNHEY and SMNVEV (reference sequence). The CDR3 contains 15 residues. The CDR3 DNA is TGTGCCAGCAGACCTGGAGACAGGGGGCGGAATGGCTACACCTTC. This gives the protein CASRPGDRGRNGYTF.

V is TRBV4-1 and J is TRBJ2-3; D is possibly TRBD1 (6 bases). Germline loops: CDR1 MGHRA, CDR2 YSYEKL. CDR3 length: 16 residues. Trimming took 4 bases from V and 0 from J, leaving 14 bases between them. CDR3 in DNA: TGCGCCAGCAGCCCGGTGGGACACGATAGCACAGATACGCAGTATTTT. This codes for CASSPVGHDSTDTQYF.

The V and J genes are TRBV6-4 and TRBJ1-2, with TRBD1 identical over 9 bases. The J segment lost 4 bases and the V segment lost 3 bases, leaving 3 bases of the junction unmatched. CDR3 length: 14 amino acids. CDR1 and CDR2 from the germline V gene are MRHNA and SNTAGT. The CDR3 nucleotides are TGTGCCAGCAGTGAAACGGGACAGGGCTATGGCTACACCTTC. Protein sequence: CASSETGQGYGYTF.

This chain uses TRBV7-2 with TRBJ2-5, with 14 positions matching TRBD2. The V gene's germline CDR1 is SGHTA and CDR2 FQGNSA. Unmatched junction bases numbered 8, after V lost 3 bases and J lost 5 bases. The CDR3 contains 17 residues. Written as DNA, the CDR3 is TGTGCCAGCAGCTTGTCCCCTGGACTAGCGGGGGGTGAGACCCAGTACTTC. It codes for CASSLSPGLAGGETQYF.

About this clone: This sample also contains other DNA sequences that code for the same CDR3. The chain carries TRBV19 and TRBJ1-2; no clear D. Germline assignment: CDR1 LNHDA and CDR2 SQIVND (reference sequence). Trimming cost V 3 bases and J 0 bases, with 8 bases left between them. The CDR3 covers 14 residues. The chain's CDR3 is CASSIGATNYGYTF. In DNA, the CDR3 is TGTGCCAGTAGTATTGGAGCTACTAACTATGGCTACACCTTC. Using reference TRBV19 and TRBJ1-2 for the parts outside the CDR3, the full variable domain is DGGITQSPKYLFRKEGQNVTLSCEQNLNHDAMYWYRQDPGQGLRLIYYSQIVNDFQKGDIAEGYSVSREKKESFPLTVTSAQKNPTAFYLCASSIGATNYGYTFGSGTRLTVV.

V usage is TRBV5-5 and J usage is TRBJ2-5; 7 positions match TRBD2. Germline trimming cut 4 bases from V and 3 bases from J; bases unmatched to any gene: 9. Germline V gene lookup returns CDR1 SGHKS and CDR2 YYEKEE (reference sequence). The CDR3 extends over 15 amino acids. CDR3 residues: CASSRGEGYEETQYF. The CDR3 DNA reads as TGTGCCAGCAGCCGGGGGGAGGGCTATGAAGAGACCCAGTACTTC. Using reference TRBV5-5 and TRBJ2-5 for the parts outside the CDR3, the full variable domain is DAGVTQSPTHLIKTRGQQVTLRCSPISGHKSVSWYQQVLGQGPQFIFQYYEKEERGRGNFPDRFSARQFPNYSSELNVNALLLGDSALYLCASSRGEGYEETQYFGPGTRLLVL.